This T cell receptor (beta chain) was found in a study of T-cell reconstitution after alpha-beta-depleted transplantation in children (dated by TCRdb to about 2016). Broadly, across the study: T-cell immune reconstitution after TCRalphabeta/CD19-depleted allogeneic hematopoietic cell transplantation in children was quantitatively tracked in the study by means of TCR repertoire profiling. Results and caveats for the whole study, not just this receptor: In some patients, the high TCRbeta diversity seen at day 60 was put down to recipient T cells and intrathymic progenitors that had survived conditioning. Over subsequent months, a decline in hyperexpanded clone frequencies was noted, and after one year, T-cell counts and TCRbeta diversity were mostly ascribed to newly produced T cells. The apparently early recovery of alphabetaT-cell counts about two months after transplant reportedly depended on only several hundred rapidly expanded clones that came from non-depleted graft cells.

In the paper's terms, the treatment or condition label means: allogeneic hematopoietic cell transplantation with graft depleted of TCRalphabeta T cells and CD19 B cells. The children who served as transplant recipients had been given grafts of TCRalphabeta/CD19-depleted allogeneic hematopoietic cells. Library creation used PCR. The sample was run on an Illumina HiSeq 2500. TCR libraries were prepared with molecular barcoding, using unique molecular identifiers to normalize TCRbeta repertoire quantification. TCRdb reprocessed the public reads (quality trimming at Q25 with fastp, clone calling with MiXCR) and kept in-frame beta chains. Rows with one shared CDR3 protein collapse into an entry with the most common genes and DNA. The sample table holds approximately 1,000,000 distinct CDR3 sequences, of which around 30% were seen once. The leading ten clones occupy around 30% of the sample. This clonotype turned up a few times. Its antigen is not yet known. No much larger clone is present one base from it, and per-base qualities are unavailable.

The CDR3 starts with the cysteine, ends with the phenylalanine, and has 13 residues. Of the read, only the CDR3 DNA is kept; its 39 bases are in frame from base 1. Taken from the germline V gene, the CDR1 and CDR2 loops are SGHTA and FQGNSA. Between the V and J ends, shortened by 5 bases and 4 bases respectively, the junction contains 11 bases. Rearrangement joined TRBV7-2 to TRBJ2-5, with a weak D call of TRBD1 (6 bases match). This clonotype was sampled from a boy under three years old who had a stem cell transplant for SCID, so the T cells may come from the graft donor. Sequencing used PBMCs, mostly from graft donor cells, obtained 360 days after TCRalphabeta/CD19-depleted stem cell transplant. The DNA is TGTGCCAGCAGCGGACAGTTCCGAGAGACCCAGTACTTC. It translates as CASSGQFRETQYF.